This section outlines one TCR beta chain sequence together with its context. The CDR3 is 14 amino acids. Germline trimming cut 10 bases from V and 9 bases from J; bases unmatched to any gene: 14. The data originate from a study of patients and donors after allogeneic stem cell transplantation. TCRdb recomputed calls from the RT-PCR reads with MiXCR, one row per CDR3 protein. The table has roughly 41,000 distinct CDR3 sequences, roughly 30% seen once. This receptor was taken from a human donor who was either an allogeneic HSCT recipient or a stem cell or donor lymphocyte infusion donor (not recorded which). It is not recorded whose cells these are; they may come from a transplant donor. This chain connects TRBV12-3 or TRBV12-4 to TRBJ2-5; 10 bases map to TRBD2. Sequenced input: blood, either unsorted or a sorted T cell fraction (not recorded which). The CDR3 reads CATRTSGLFAAQYF. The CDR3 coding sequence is TGTGCCACGCGGACTAGCGGCCTATTTGCGGCCCAGTACTTC.